This TCR beta chain is drawn from a study of cytomegalovirus exposure and HLA in healthy donors. For this clone: What it recognizes is unknown.

Germline CDR1 and CDR2: LNHDA and SQIVND (reference sequence). Trimming shortened V by 10 bases and J by 0 bases, and 13 bases separated the two germline ends. The CDR3 is made up of 14 amino acids. The PCR was carried out with 60 Vbeta primers and 13 Jbeta primers. The repertoire was sequenced with immunoSEQ multiplex PCR; TCRdb's copy has only in-frame clones and lacks some. In the table there are some 180,000 clones, approximately 79% of which are singletons. Study conclusions and caveats: It was fewer than 200 TCR beta chains that were listed as cytomegalovirus-associated. Using a false discovery rate of 0.05, a later analysis showed that approximately 17,000 TCR beta sequences were associated with HLA alleles.

The sample taken for sequencing was PBMCs. The V and J genes are TRBV19 and TRBJ1-5; D not certain. This clonotype originated in a male donor in good health and CMV-seronegative. CDR3 residues: CATQQSNSNQPQHF. In DNA, the CDR3 is TGTGCCACCCAACAGTCTAATAGCAATCAGCCCCAGCATTTT.